The source of this TCR beta chain is a study of blood T cell repertoires in COVID-19. About the research overall: The samples span acute and convalescent COVID-19 from the United States, Italy and Spain. The cDNA or gDNA used as material had been derived from T cells, B-cell-depleted T cells, or PBMCs.

Germline loops: CDR1 LGHDT, CDR2 YNNKEL (reference sequence). V lost 6 bases and J lost 5, with 7 bases in between. This CDR3 has 12 amino acids. Method: immunoSEQ multiplex PCR; TCRdb's copy keeps in-frame clones and lacks some. The sample shows 90,000 to 110,000 clones, around 82% of them seen only once. The TCR sequence derives from a human donor in a cohort sampled during active or convalescent COVID-19. V and J are TRBV3-1 (or the pseudogene TRBV3-2) and TRBJ2-2; D is unresolved. Sample: peripheral blood. Here the CDR3 DNA reads TGTGCCAGCAGACGGGTGACCGGGGAGCTGTTTTTT. Its protein is CASRRVTGELFF.